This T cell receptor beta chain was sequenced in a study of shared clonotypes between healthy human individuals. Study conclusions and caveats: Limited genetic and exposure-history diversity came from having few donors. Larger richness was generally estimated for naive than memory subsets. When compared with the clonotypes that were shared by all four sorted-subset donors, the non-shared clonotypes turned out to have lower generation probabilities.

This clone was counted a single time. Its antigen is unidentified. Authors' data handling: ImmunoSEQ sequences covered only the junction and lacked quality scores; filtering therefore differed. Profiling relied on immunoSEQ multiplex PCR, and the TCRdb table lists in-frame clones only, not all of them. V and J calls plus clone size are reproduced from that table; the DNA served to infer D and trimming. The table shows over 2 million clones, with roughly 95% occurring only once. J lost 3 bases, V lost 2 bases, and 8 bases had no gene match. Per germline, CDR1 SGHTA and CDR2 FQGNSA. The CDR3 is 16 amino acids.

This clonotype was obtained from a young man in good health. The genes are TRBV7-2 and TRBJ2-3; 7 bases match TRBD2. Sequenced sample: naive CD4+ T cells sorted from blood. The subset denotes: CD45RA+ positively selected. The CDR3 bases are TGTGCCAGCAGCTTAAGCGCGGGAGCAGGAACAGATACGCAGTATTTT. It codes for CASSLSAGAGTDTQYF.